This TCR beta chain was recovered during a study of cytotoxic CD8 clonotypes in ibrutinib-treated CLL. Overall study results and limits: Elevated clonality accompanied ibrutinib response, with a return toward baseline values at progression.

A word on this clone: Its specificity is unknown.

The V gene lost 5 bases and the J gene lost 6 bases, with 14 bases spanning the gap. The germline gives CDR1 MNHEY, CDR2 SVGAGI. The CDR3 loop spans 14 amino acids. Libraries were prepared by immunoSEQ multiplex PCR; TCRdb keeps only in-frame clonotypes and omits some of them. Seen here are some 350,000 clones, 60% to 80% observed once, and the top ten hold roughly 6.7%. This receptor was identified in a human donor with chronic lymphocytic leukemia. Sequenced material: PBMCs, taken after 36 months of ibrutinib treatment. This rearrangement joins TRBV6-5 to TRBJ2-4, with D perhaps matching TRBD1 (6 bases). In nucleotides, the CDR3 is TGTGCCAGCAGTCACACAGGGCTTGTAAACATTCAGTACTTC. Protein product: CASSHTGLVNIQYF.